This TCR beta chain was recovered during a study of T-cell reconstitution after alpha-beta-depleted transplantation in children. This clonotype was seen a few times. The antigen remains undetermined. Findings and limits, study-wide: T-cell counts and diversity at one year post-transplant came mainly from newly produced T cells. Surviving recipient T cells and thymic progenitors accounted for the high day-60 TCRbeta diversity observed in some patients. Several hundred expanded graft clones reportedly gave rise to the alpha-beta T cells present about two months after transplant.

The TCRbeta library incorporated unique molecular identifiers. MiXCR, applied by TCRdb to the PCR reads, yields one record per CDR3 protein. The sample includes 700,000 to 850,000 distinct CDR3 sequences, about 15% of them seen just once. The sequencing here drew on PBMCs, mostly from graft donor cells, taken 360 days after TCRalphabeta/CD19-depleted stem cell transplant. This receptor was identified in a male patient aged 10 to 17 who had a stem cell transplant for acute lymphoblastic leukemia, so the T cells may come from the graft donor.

The CDR3 spells CASSVVGGPNEQFF. CDR3 in DNA: TGTGCCAGCAGCGTAGTAGGGGGCCCGAATGAGCAGTTCTTC. This chain connects TRBV9 to TRBJ2-1; TRBD1 matches 7 bases. V lost 0 bases and J lost 7; bases outside the gene matches: 4. The CDR3 totals 14 residues. Germline lookup yields CDR1 SGDLS and CDR2 YYNGEE.